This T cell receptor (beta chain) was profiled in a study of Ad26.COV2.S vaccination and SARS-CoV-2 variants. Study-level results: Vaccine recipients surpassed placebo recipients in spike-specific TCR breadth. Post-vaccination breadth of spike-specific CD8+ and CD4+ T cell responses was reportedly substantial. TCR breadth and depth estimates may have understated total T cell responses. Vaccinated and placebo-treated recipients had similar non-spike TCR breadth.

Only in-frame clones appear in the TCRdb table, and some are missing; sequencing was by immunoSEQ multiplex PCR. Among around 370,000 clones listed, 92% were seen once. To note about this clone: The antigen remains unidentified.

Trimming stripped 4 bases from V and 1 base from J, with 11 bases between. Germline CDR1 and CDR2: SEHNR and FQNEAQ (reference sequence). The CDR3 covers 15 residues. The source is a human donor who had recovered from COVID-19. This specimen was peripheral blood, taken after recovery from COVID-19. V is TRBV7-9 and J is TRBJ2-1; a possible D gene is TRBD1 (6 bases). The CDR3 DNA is TGTGCCAGCAGCTCGGGACACTCATCCTACAATGAGCAGTTCTTC. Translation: CASSSGHSSYNEQFF.